Listed below are T cell receptor beta chains from one sample, sequenced in a study of blood T cells in healthy people across ages. One entry per CDR3 protein results from TCRdb running MiXCR on the 5' RACE reads. The sample shows 630,000 or so distinct CDR3 sequences, approximately 30% of them seen only once. The sequencing input was blood. The origin of the receptors is a woman at least 80 years old in good health. The CDR3 runs from the conserved cysteine through the conserved F or W. The order of the fields is clone size, J gene, V gene, D gene, CDR3 DNA, CDR3 protein. A D gene is named only where the DNA matches it firmly. Clone size is stated in some rows and not others, as once, few, many or a class when expanded.

abundance: -
j_gene: TRBJ1-5
v_gene: TRBV20-1
d_gene: -
CDR3nt: TGCAGTGCTAGTTATGGGGGATATAGCAATCAGCCCCAGCATTTT
CDR3aa: CSASYGGYSNQPQHF

abundance: many
j_gene: TRBJ2-1
v_gene: TRBV18
d_gene: TRBD2
CDR3nt: TGTGCCAGCTCACCACTACCGACTAGCGGGGCCTCCTACAATGAGCAGTTCTTC
CDR3aa: CASSPLPTSGASYNEQFF

abundance: -
j_gene: TRBJ1-6
v_gene: TRBV30
d_gene: TRBD1
CDR3nt: TGTGCCTGGAGTGTAGTGCCAGGGGGCTCACCCCTCCACTTT
CDR3aa: CAWSVVPGGSPLHF

abundance: many
j_gene: TRBJ1-2
v_gene: TRBV3-1
d_gene: -
CDR3nt: TGTGCCAGCAGCCAAGTCGAGGGCTATGGCTACACCTTC
CDR3aa: CASSQVEGYGYTF

abundance: few
j_gene: TRBJ1-1
v_gene: TRBV27
d_gene: -
CDR3nt: TGTGCCAGCAGTTGGGGCACCGCACGCGAAGCTTTCTTT
CDR3aa: CASSWGTAREAFF

abundance: many
j_gene: TRBJ1-2
v_gene: TRBV6-2/TRBV6-3
d_gene: -
CDR3nt: TGTGCCAGCAGTGGGGACCACCGGGACTACCGACAACCCAACTATGGCTACACCTTC
CDR3aa: CASSGDHRDYRQPNYGYTF

abundance: -
j_gene: TRBJ2-7
v_gene: TRBV7-2
d_gene: -
CDR3nt: TGTGCCAGCAGTGTTAGGCCAAGCGCCTACGAGCAGTACTTC
CDR3aa: CASSVRPSAYEQYF

abundance: -
j_gene: TRBJ2-1
v_gene: TRBV3-1
d_gene: -
CDR3nt: TGTGCCAGCAGCCCCTCGGGGACCCACAATGAGCAGTTCTTC
CDR3aa: CASSPSGTHNEQFF

abundance: -
j_gene: TRBJ1-6
v_gene: TRBV10-3
d_gene: TRBD1
CDR3nt: TGTGCCATCAGTGAGTCGGCAGGGGGCCTAAGTAATTCACCCCTCCACTTT
CDR3aa: CAISESAGGLSNSPLHF

abundance: many
j_gene: TRBJ2-7
v_gene: TRBV20-1
d_gene: -
CDR3nt: TGCAGTGCTCCTCCCCCCACAGGTACCTACGAGCAGTACTTC
CDR3aa: CSAPPPTGTYEQYF

abundance: -
j_gene: TRBJ2-7
v_gene: TRBV20-1
d_gene: -
CDR3nt: TGCAGCCACCGGGACCGGGAAGGGGGTTACGAGCAGTACTTC
CDR3aa: CSHRDREGGYEQYF

abundance: many
j_gene: TRBJ2-3
v_gene: TRBV5-5
d_gene: TRBD1
CDR3nt: TGTGCCAGCAGCTTGGGACAGGGATGGACGGATACGCAGTATTTT
CDR3aa: CASSLGQGWTDTQYF

abundance: -
j_gene: TRBJ1-4
v_gene: TRBV30
d_gene: -
CDR3nt: TGTGCCTCCCTGGGGGCCAACAATGAAAAACTGTTTTTT
CDR3aa: CASLGANNEKLFF

abundance: few
j_gene: TRBJ2-4
v_gene: TRBV5-5
d_gene: TRBD1
CDR3nt: TGTGCCAGCAGCTCCGGACAGGGGGGGGGCAAAAACATTCAGTACTTC
CDR3aa: CASSSGQGGGKNIQYF

abundance: -
j_gene: TRBJ2-1
v_gene: TRBV6-5
d_gene: -
CDR3nt: TGTGCCAGCAGGCAACTGAGTCAGCGTACAAACAATGAGCAGTTCTTC
CDR3aa: CASRQLSQRTNNEQFF

abundance: -
j_gene: TRBJ2-3
v_gene: TRBV5-1
d_gene: -
CDR3nt: TGCGCCAGCAGCCACATAAGCGGAGATGGGACAGATACGCAGTATTTT
CDR3aa: CASSHISGDGTDTQYF

abundance: once
j_gene: TRBJ2-3
v_gene: TRBV20-1
d_gene: TRBD2
CDR3nt: TGCAGTGCTAGAGAATTAGCGGGGGTTTATAATACGCAGTATTTT
CDR3aa: CSARELAGVYNTQYF

abundance: many
j_gene: TRBJ2-4
v_gene: TRBV27
d_gene: TRBD2
CDR3nt: TGTGCCAGCAGTTTACGATGGGGAGGGGAAAACATTCAGTACTTC
CDR3aa: CASSLRWGGENIQYF

abundance: -
j_gene: TRBJ2-5
v_gene: TRBV2
d_gene: TRBD1
CDR3nt: TGTGCCAGCAGCCCTCAGGGGGACGGGCAGTACTTC
CDR3aa: CASSPQGDGQYF

abundance: few
j_gene: TRBJ1-2
v_gene: TRBV5-1
d_gene: TRBD1
CDR3nt: TGCGCCAGCAGCTCCCAGGGGGCTCCTGGCTACACCTTC
CDR3aa: CASSSQGAPGYTF

abundance: many
j_gene: TRBJ1-2
v_gene: TRBV5-1
d_gene: -
CDR3nt: TGCGCCAGCAGCCAAGGGACCAACCCTCCCGGCTACACCTTC
CDR3aa: CASSQGTNPPGYTF

abundance: few
j_gene: TRBJ1-5
v_gene: TRBV6-1
d_gene: -
CDR3nt: TGTGCCAGCAGGTCCGGGACCAGCAATCAGCCCCAGCATTTT
CDR3aa: CASRSGTSNQPQHF

abundance: few
j_gene: TRBJ1-1
v_gene: TRBV2
d_gene: TRBD1
CDR3nt: TGTGCCAGCAGGAACCTAGGGGGCGGCACTGAAGCTTTCTTT
CDR3aa: CASRNLGGGTEAFF

abundance: many
j_gene: TRBJ2-7
v_gene: TRBV7-2
d_gene: -
CDR3nt: TGTGCCAGCAGAGGTTTTCAGGACTACGAGCAGTACTTC
CDR3aa: CASRGFQDYEQYF

abundance: many
j_gene: TRBJ2-1
v_gene: TRBV12-3/TRBV12-4
d_gene: -
CDR3nt: TGTGCCAGCAGTTTCTTCCTGAGCTCCTACAATGAGCAGTTCTTC
CDR3aa: CASSFFLSSYNEQFF

abundance: many
j_gene: TRBJ1-4
v_gene: TRBV6-5
d_gene: -
CDR3nt: TGTGCCAGCAGGAGTACTTATGAAAAACTGTTTTTT
CDR3aa: CASRSTYEKLFF

abundance: -
j_gene: TRBJ1-5
v_gene: TRBV12-3/TRBV12-4
d_gene: -
CDR3nt: TGTGCCAGCAGTTTAGCGGTTAGAGGTCAGCCCCAGCATTTT
CDR3aa: CASSLAVRGQPQHF

abundance: -
j_gene: TRBJ2-2
v_gene: TRBV6-6
d_gene: TRBD1
CDR3nt: TGTGCCAGCAGTTTGACAGGGGTCCCCGGGGAGCTGTTTTTT
CDR3aa: CASSLTGVPGELFF

abundance: -
j_gene: TRBJ2-3
v_gene: TRBV5-6
d_gene: -
CDR3nt: TGTGCCAGCAGCTTAGGGCCGACCTTAATCACAGATACGCAGTATTTT
CDR3aa: CASSLGPTLITDTQYF

abundance: -
j_gene: TRBJ1-2
v_gene: TRBV6-6
d_gene: -
CDR3nt: TGTGCCAGCAGTTCCCTTACGGACGCTCGCGATGGCTACACCTTC
CDR3aa: CASSSLTDARDGYTF

abundance: many
j_gene: TRBJ2-1
v_gene: TRBV7-3
d_gene: TRBD2
CDR3nt: TGTGCCAGCAGTCCACTAGGACTAGCGGGCGCCTACAATGAGCAGTTCTTC
CDR3aa: CASSPLGLAGAYNEQFF

abundance: few
j_gene: TRBJ1-5
v_gene: TRBV6-1
d_gene: -
CDR3nt: TGTGCCAGCAGTGAGAAAGCCTCCGGGCCCCAGCATTTT
CDR3aa: CASSEKASGPQHF

abundance: few
j_gene: TRBJ1-5
v_gene: TRBV18
d_gene: TRBD1
CDR3nt: TGTGCCAGCTCACGGAGGGGACAGCGGAATCAGCCCCAGCATTTT
CDR3aa: CASSRRGQRNQPQHF

abundance: few
j_gene: TRBJ1-1
v_gene: TRBV6-2/TRBV6-3
d_gene: -
CDR3nt: TGTGCCAGCCGACAGACAGAGAACACTGAAGCTTTCTTT
CDR3aa: CASRQTENTEAFF

abundance: few
j_gene: TRBJ2-3
v_gene: TRBV30
d_gene: -
CDR3nt: TGTGCCTGGAGTGTAACGGGAGCAGATACGCAGTATTTT
CDR3aa: CAWSVTGADTQYF

abundance: many
j_gene: TRBJ2-7
v_gene: TRBV20-1
d_gene: -
CDR3nt: TGCAGTGCTAGGATCCGCGTCGCGCTCTCCTACGAGCAGTACTTC
CDR3aa: CSARIRVALSYEQYF

abundance: many
j_gene: TRBJ1-1
v_gene: TRBV4-2
d_gene: TRBD1
CDR3nt: TGTGCCAGCAGCCAAGGACCGACAGGGGGGGACACTGAAGCTTTCTTT
CDR3aa: CASSQGPTGGDTEAFF

abundance: -
j_gene: TRBJ2-1
v_gene: TRBV5-1
d_gene: TRBD2
CDR3nt: TGCGCCAGCAACCTGAATAGCGGGAGGGCGGGTAATGAGCAGTTCTTC
CDR3aa: CASNLNSGRAGNEQFF

abundance: many
j_gene: TRBJ2-3
v_gene: TRBV20-1
d_gene: TRBD2
CDR3nt: TGCAGTGCTAGTCCCCTTAGCGGGGGAGGAGATACGCAGTATTTT
CDR3aa: CSASPLSGGGDTQYF

abundance: many
j_gene: TRBJ1-5
v_gene: TRBV10-3
d_gene: -
CDR3nt: TGTGCCATCAGTGAGCCGGGCCGGGGCGGCGGATACCAGCCCCAGCATTTT
CDR3aa: CAISEPGRGGGYQPQHF

abundance: many
j_gene: TRBJ2-1
v_gene: TRBV5-1
d_gene: -
CDR3nt: TGCGCCAGCACCAAAACGAGCTCCTACAATGAGCAGTTCTTC
CDR3aa: CASTKTSSYNEQFF

abundance: many
j_gene: TRBJ2-1
v_gene: TRBV10-3
d_gene: TRBD1
CDR3nt: TGTGCCATCAGTGGGGGACAGGGCACTGAGCAGTTCTTC
CDR3aa: CAISGGQGTEQFF

abundance: many
j_gene: TRBJ1-1
v_gene: TRBV3-1
d_gene: -
CDR3nt: TGTGCCAGCAGCCAAGATTTTGGGGGAGCGAACACTGAAGCTTTCTTT
CDR3aa: CASSQDFGGANTEAFF

abundance: few
j_gene: TRBJ1-2
v_gene: TRBV2
d_gene: TRBD1
CDR3nt: TGTGCCAGCAGTGGCGACAGGGGTAGTGCTTATGGCTACACCTTC
CDR3aa: CASSGDRGSAYGYTF

abundance: few
j_gene: TRBJ1-2
v_gene: TRBV5-1
d_gene: -
CDR3nt: TGCGCCAGCAGCCCCGGGCACTCCTATGGCTACACCTTC
CDR3aa: CASSPGHSYGYTF

abundance: -
j_gene: TRBJ2-7
v_gene: TRBV12-3/TRBV12-4
d_gene: TRBD2
CDR3nt: TGTGCCAGCAGTTCCAAGACTAGCGGGAGCTACGAGCAGTACTTC
CDR3aa: CASSSKTSGSYEQYF

abundance: few
j_gene: TRBJ1-4
v_gene: TRBV3-1
d_gene: -
CDR3nt: TGTGCCAGCAGCCAAGAGGGGGCAGCTAATGAAAAACTGTTTTTT
CDR3aa: CASSQEGAANEKLFF

abundance: many
j_gene: TRBJ1-2
v_gene: TRBV6-1
d_gene: -
CDR3nt: TGTGCCAGCAGTGAAGCGGGGGGATCGTGGGATGGCTACACCTTC
CDR3aa: CASSEAGGSWDGYTF

abundance: many
j_gene: TRBJ2-5
v_gene: TRBV19
d_gene: -
CDR3nt: TGTGCCAGTAGTATTCGGAAAGGGGAGTTAGAGACCCAGTACTTC
CDR3aa: CASSIRKGELETQYF

abundance: many
j_gene: TRBJ1-4
v_gene: TRBV20-1
d_gene: -
CDR3nt: TGCAGTGCTAGCGTAGTGAGGGGAAATGAAAAACTGTTTTTT
CDR3aa: CSASVVRGNEKLFF

abundance: -
j_gene: TRBJ1-5
v_gene: TRBV6-2/TRBV6-3
d_gene: -
CDR3nt: TGTGCCAGCAGTTACATGACCTTAAATCAGCCCCAGCATTTT
CDR3aa: CASSYMTLNQPQHF

abundance: -
j_gene: TRBJ1-5
v_gene: TRBV4-1
d_gene: -
CDR3nt: TGCGCCAGCAGCCAAGAAACGTCGGGGGCTAATCAGCCCCAGCATTTT
CDR3aa: CASSQETSGANQPQHF

abundance: once
j_gene: TRBJ2-3
v_gene: TRBV7-2
d_gene: -
CDR3nt: TGTGCCAGCAGCTTAGCGAGTATCACAGGTACGCAGTATTTT
CDR3aa: CASSLASITGTQYF

abundance: many
j_gene: TRBJ2-7
v_gene: TRBV7-2
d_gene: -
CDR3nt: TGTGCCAGCAGCTTCCCGATGGCGGGACGGGTATCCTACGAGCAGTACTTC
CDR3aa: CASSFPMAGRVSYEQYF